Following are 13 T cell receptor beta chains from one sample sequenced in a study of high-grade serous ovarian cancer treatment subgroups. Clones were sequenced by immunoSEQ multiplex PCR, and TCRdb holds only the in-frame ones, with some missing. The data contain 4,500 or so clones, around 82% of them singletons. The tumor samples were collected prior to definitive surgery or chemotherapy. Sequenced input: tumor tissue. Receptors were obtained from a human donor with high-grade serous ovarian cancer.

The rearrangement links TRBV7-8 to TRBJ1-1; TRBD1 matches at 7 bases. CDR3 size: 15 residues. V was clipped by 2 bases and J by 7 bases; unmatched bases: 10. Germline V CDR1 and CDR2: SGHVS, FQNEAQ. This CDR3 reads CASSLNAGGNGEAFF. CDR3 sequence (DNA): TGTGCCAGCAGCTTAAACGCAGGGGGGAACGGTGAAGCTTTCTTT.

The V and J genes are TRBV6-1 and TRBJ2-3, with D hard to call. Trimming stripped 7 bases from V and 4 bases from J, with 18 bases between. This CDR3 comprises 15 residues. The germline gives CDR1 MNHNS, CDR2 SASEGT. Here the CDR3 DNA reads TGTGCCAGCAAAACTTTCAGGTTTGGCCCAGATACGCAGTATTTT. The encoded protein is CASKTFRFGPDTQYF.

This clone was picked up a small number of times. The V call is TRBV2, the J call TRBJ2-5; D uncertain. CDR1 and CDR2 from the germline V gene are SNHLY and FYNNEI. The CDR3 is 12 amino acids. Trimming stripped 6 bases from V and 6 bases from J, with 11 bases between. DNA of the CDR3: TGTGCCAGCAGGAAGGGTGTGAAGACCCAGTACTTC. This translates into CASRKGVKTQYF.

The chain has TRBV6-6 and TRBJ2-7; the D gene is possibly TRBD1 (6 bases). Germline CDR1 is MNHNY and CDR2 is SVGAGI (reference sequence). The CDR3 runs 12 residues. The V end lost 10 bases, the J end lost 2 bases, and 12 bases lay between the germline ends. Here the CDR3 DNA reads TGTGCCACCGGGACAAAGACCTACGAGCAGTACTTC. It translates to CATGTKTYEQYF.

This clone is a singleton in its sample. This sequence joins TRBV28 and TRBJ2-6, with D unclear. The CDR3 runs to 14 residues. The germline gives CDR1 MDHEN, CDR2 SYDVKM. With 5 bases removed from V and 2 bases from J, the gap between germline ends came to 7 bases. The chain's CDR3 is CASSRTPGANVLTF. CDR3 bases: TGTGCCAGCAGTCGGACCCCTGGGGCCAACGTCCTGACTTTC.

The chain links TRBV7-3 to TRBJ2-3; no definite D call. The ends were cut back, 4 bases at V and 9 bases at J, with 5 bases in the middle. The CDR3 contains 10 residues. The germline V gene has CDR1 SGHTA and CDR2 FQGTGA. The CDR3 DNA follows: TGTGCCAGCAGCTCCCCCACGCAGTATTTT. It specifies CASSSPTQYF.

The rearrangement uses TRBV21-1 and TRBJ2-7; the table calls TRBD2, which could not be checked here. TRBV21-1 is given as a pseudogene. This CDR3 has 17 amino acids. As DNA, the CDR3 is TGTGCCAGCAGCAAAGCCCTGAGTAGGGAGGGCGCGTGGGAGCAGTACTTC. This gives the protein CASSKALSREGAWEQYF.

In regard to this clone: The same CDR3 also results from other DNA sequences found in this sample. The rearrangement links TRBV6-6 to TRBJ1-2, with a tentative D call TRBD1 (5 bases). CDR1 is MNHNY, CDR2 SVGAGI, per germline (reference sequence). Between the trimmed V and J ends, which lost 6 bases and 4 bases, there was a span of 18 bases. The CDR3 sequence is 15 residues long. The CDR3 bases are TGTGCCAGCAGGGGGACTCGCACTGACGTCTATGGCTACACCTTC. Its translation: CASRGTRTDVYGYTF.

This chain joins TRBV7-2 and TRBJ2-7, with 9 bases lining up with TRBD2. CDR3 size: 14 residues. Trimming took 3 bases from V and 6 from J; bases not matched to a gene: 6. The V gene's germline CDR1 is SGHTA and CDR2 FQGNSA. The CDR3 region is CASSFTGTSPEQYF. The CDR3 bases are TGTGCCAGCAGCTTTACCGGGACTAGCCCCGAGCAGTACTTC.

This clone was seen a few times. The V gene is TRBV5-4, the J gene TRBJ1-1; D is undetermined. The length of the CDR3 is 14 residues. The germline gives CDR1 SGHNT, CDR2 YYREEE (reference sequence). The ends were cut back, 5 bases at V and 0 bases at J, with 11 bases in the middle. CDR3 residues: CASRRALMNTEAFF. CDR3 nucleotide sequence: TGTGCCAGCAGGAGGGCACTTATGAACACTGAAGCTTTCTTT.

This clone was counted a single time. The chain carries TRBV2 and TRBJ1-2, with D possibly matching TRBD1 (5 bases). Trimming stripped 4 bases from V and 2 bases from J, with 5 bases between. The germline V gene encodes CDR1 SNHLY and CDR2 FYNNEI. CDR3 length equals 12 residues. Written as DNA, the CDR3 is TGTGCCAGCAGTGGACAGAACTATGGCTACACCTTC. It yields the protein CASSGQNYGYTF.

The rearrangement joins TRBV28 to TRBJ2-7, with no clear D. This CDR3 is built from 14 residues. Germline assignment: CDR1 MDHEN and CDR2 SYDVKM. V gave up 7 bases and J gave up 4 bases, with 17 bases separating them. CDR3: CASTRGRAGYEQYF. CDR3 DNA: TGTGCCAGCACCCGAGGTAGGGCAGGATACGAGCAGTACTTC. Based on the CDR3 plus reference TRBV28 and TRBJ2-7, the full variable domain is DVKVTQSSRYLVKRTGEKVFLECVQDMDHENMFWYRQDPGLGLRLIYFSYDVKMKEKGDIPEGYSVSREKKERFSLILESASTNQTSMYLCASTRGRAGYEQYFGPGTRLTVT.

The chain uses TRBV2 and TRBJ2-3; TRBD2 matches at 8 bases. The CDR3 sequence is 14 residues long. Germline V gene sequence: CDR1 SNHLY, CDR2 FYNNEI. The J segment lost 6 bases and the V segment lost 5 bases, leaving 7 bases of the junction unmatched. CDR3 amino acids: CASSFGTRGDTQYF. CDR3 in DNA: TGTGCCAGCAGTTTTGGGACTAGGGGGGATACGCAGTATTTT.